The 3 T cell receptor beta chains listed next were all sequenced from one sample in a study of T cell responses to AZD1222 COVID-19 vaccine. Produced via immunoSEQ multiplex PCR; TCRdb's table is partial and in-frame only. The sample shows 150,000 to 200,000 clones, 85% to 95% of them seen only once. The material was peripheral blood, obtained 28 days after the second dose of the MenACWY control vaccine. The receptors here all came from an adult who received the MenACWY meningococcal vaccine as a control.

This clone is a singleton in its sample. The genes are TRBV4-2 and TRBJ1-1, with no clear D. There are 11 residues in the CDR3. Trimming stripped 1 base from V and 8 bases from J, with 5 bases between. Germline V gene sequence: CDR1 LGHNA, CDR2 YNFKEQ. CDR3 in amino acids: CASSQVREAFF. The CDR3 coding sequence is TGTGCCAGCAGCCAAGTGAGGGAAGCTTTCTTT.

The genes are TRBV19 and TRBJ2-7; D is uncertain. Germline CDR1 LNHDA, CDR2 SQIVND (reference sequence). Trimming stripped 5 bases from V and 0 bases from J, with 11 bases between. The CDR3 is 14 amino acids. The CDR3 sequence: CASSYAQYSYEQYF. CDR3 nucleotide sequence: TGTGCCAGTAGTTACGCCCAATACTCCTACGAGCAGTACTTC. The full variable domain, completed using reference TRBV19 and TRBJ2-7, is DGGITQSPKYLFRKEGQNVTLSCEQNLNHDAMYWYRQDPGQGLRLIYYSQIVNDFQKGDIAEGYSVSREKKESFPLTVTSAQKNPTAFYLCASSYAQYSYEQYFGPGTRLTVT.

This chain joins TRBV2 and TRBJ2-1; perhaps TRBD1 as D (6 bases). The CDR3 runs to 14 residues. V was cut by 7 bases and J by 0 bases, with 10 bases left in between. Germline values: CDR1 SNHLY, CDR2 FYNNEI. The CDR3 spells CASKGGSSYNEQFF. As DNA, the CDR3 is TGTGCCAGCAAAGGGGGATCCTCCTACAATGAGCAGTTCTTC.